This T cell receptor beta chain was retrieved from a study of post-analysis software for immune sequencing data. In the study overall: Relapsing-remitting, secondary progressive and progressive-relapsing multiple sclerosis were all included among the disease courses.

General study results and limits: Same-batch samples co-clustered strongly by F measure. Controls' normalized Chao1 diversity significantly exceeded that of multiple sclerosis patients. Comparison of patients with controls showed roughly five TRBV segments more frequent in patients, TRBV5-6, TRBV5-1 and TRBV20-1 among them.

V was cut by 4 bases and J by 3 bases, with 7 bases left in between. This CDR3 contains 11 residues. Germline V gene sequence: CDR1 SQVTM, CDR2 ANQGSEA. Unique molecular identifiers were built into the TCR beta cDNA libraries. TCRdb used MiXCR to reprocess the PCR reads, holding one entry per CDR3 protein. The sample yields 700,000 to 900,000 distinct CDR3 sequences, 40% to 55% seen once. As concerns this clonotype: The target antigen is unknown.

The chain has TRBV29-1 and TRBJ2-7; D gene unclear. The sample consisted of blood. The sequence derives from a girl aged 10 to 17 with multiple sclerosis. This CDR3 is CSVARDYEQYF. As DNA, the CDR3 is TGCAGCGTTGCTAGGGACTACGAGCAGTACTTC.